The next 14 T cell receptor beta chains were all read from a single sample in a study of post-analysis software for immune sequencing data. Findings and limits, study-wide: Comparison of patients with controls showed five TRBV segments more frequent in patients, TRBV5-6, TRBV5-1 and TRBV20-1 among them.

Prepared TCR beta cDNA libraries contained unique molecular identifiers. TCRdb redid the calling of the PCR reads with MiXCR, one entry per CDR3 protein. Among approximately 360,000 distinct CDR3 sequences, 30% to 45% were seen once, and the ten largest hold 13%. No antigen has been assigned to these receptors. The source material was blood. The receptors were gathered from a girl aged 5 to 17 with multiple sclerosis.

This clonotype has a handful of counts. The rearrangement uses TRBV12-3 or TRBV12-4 and TRBJ1-2, with D maybe TRBD1 (5 bases). V was trimmed by 4 bases and J by 3 bases, leaving 9 bases between them. This CDR3 is built from 13 residues. In nucleotides, the CDR3 is TGTGCCAGCAGTTGGCAGGGTTACTATGGCTACACCTTC. Encoded protein: CASSWQGYYGYTF.

Only a few counts were recorded for this clonotype. The chain combines TRBV19 with TRBJ2-7; D might be TRBD1 (6 bases). The length of the CDR3 is 12 residues. Germline V gene data show CDR1 as LNHDA and CDR2 as SQIVND (reference sequence). Trimming cost V 11 bases and J 5 bases, with 16 bases left between them. The CDR3 loop reads CAGHRDSHEQYF. Written as DNA, the CDR3 is TGTGCCGGCCACAGGGATTCCCACGAGCAGTACTTC.

V is TRBV5-1 and J is TRBJ2-5, with TRBD2 matching 9 bases. The germline gives CDR1 SGHRS, CDR2 YFSETQ. V gave up 2 bases and J gave up 3 bases; unmatched junction bases: 5. This CDR3 comprises 15 residues. The CDR3, as DNA: TGCGCCAGCAGCTTTCAGCGGGGGGCGGAAGAGACCCAGTACTTC. Protein product: CASSFQRGAEETQYF.

The V call is TRBV6-4, the J call TRBJ2-7, with 8 nucleotides matching TRBD2. Germline lookup yields CDR1 MRHNA and CDR2 SNTAGT. This CDR3 comprises 15 residues. Trimming removed 2 bases from V and 5 bases from J; junction bases left unmatched: 8. CDR3 protein: CASSDPGGVLHEQYF. CDR3 coding DNA: TGTGCCAGCAGTGACCCCGGGGGGGTCTTGCACGAGCAGTACTTC.

This clonotype was seen a few times. V and J are TRBV6-1 and TRBJ1-2; 9 nucleotides align to TRBD1. The CDR3 totals 16 residues. V gave up 7 bases and J gave up 8 bases; unmatched junction bases: 17. Germline loops: CDR1 MNHNS, CDR2 SASEGT. CDR3 residues: CASTIKGTGNLGGYTF. The CDR3 nucleotides are TGTGCCAGCACCATAAAAGGGACAGGGAATCTAGGGGGCTACACCTTC.

There are many counts of this clonotype. This rearrangement joins TRBV11-3 to TRBJ2-3; D call uncertain. The ends were cut back, 0 bases at V and 0 bases at J, with 4 bases in the middle. The CDR3 totals 14 residues. Germline values: CDR1 SGHNT, CDR2 YENEEA. CDR3 protein: CASSLDPSTDTQYF. The CDR3 nucleotides read TGTGCCAGCAGCTTAGACCCGAGCACAGATACGCAGTATTTT.

A single count supports this clonotype. V usage is TRBV19 and J usage is TRBJ1-2; a weak D match, TRBD1 (5 bases). Trimming pared 6 bases from V and 3 bases from J, leaving 11 bases between. Germline CDR1 LNHDA, CDR2 SQIVND (reference sequence). This CDR3 contains 13 residues. The DNA of the CDR3 is TGTGCCAGTAGCCACCCGGGACACTATGGCTACACCTTC. Protein sequence: CASSHPGHYGYTF.

V and J are TRBV9 and TRBJ1-2, with D perhaps TRBD1 (5 bases). Germline assignment: CDR1 SGDLS and CDR2 YYNGEE. V shed 5 bases and J shed 5 bases, with 16 bases lying between them. The CDR3 consists of 14 residues. The CDR3 reads CASSPDGGLYGYTF. The CDR3, as DNA: TGTGCCAGCAGTCCCGACGGGGGGTTATATGGCTACACCTTC.

J is TRBJ2-1 and V is TRBV4-2, with TRBD2 as a possible D gene (6 bases). The CDR3 contains 16 residues. V was clipped by 1 base and J by 3 bases, with 13 bases between them. CDR1 LGHNA and CDR2 YNFKEQ come from the germline V gene. CDR3 DNA sequence: TGTGCCAGCAGCCAAGGAGGGGCGGGGCGCTACAATGAGCAGTTCTTC. It yields the protein CASSQGGAGRYNEQFF.

This clonotype was recorded a few times. The rearrangement uses TRBV7-3 and TRBJ2-1, with TRBD1 as a possible D gene (5 bases). V lost 5 bases and J lost 0, with 14 bases in between. The CDR3 runs to 16 residues. Germline V lookup: CDR1 SGHTA, CDR2 FQGTGA. CDR3 bases: TGTGCCAGCAGCCCCCTGAGCGACAGCTCCTACAATGAGCAGTTCTTC. The encoded protein is CASSPLSDSSYNEQFF.

This clonotype has a single count. V is TRBV6-2 or TRBV6-3 and J is TRBJ2-7; D is ambiguous. V was shortened by 5 bases and J by 3 bases, with 8 bases between the two germline ends. In germline, CDR1 is MNHEY, CDR2 SVGEGT. The length of the CDR3 is 12 residues. The CDR3 nucleotides are TGTGCCAGCAGTACGCAGAACTACGAGCAGTACTTC. This gives the protein CASSTQNYEQYF.

The chain combines TRBV6-6 with TRBJ1-2; TRBD1 agrees at 8 bases. Looked up from germline, CDR1 is MNHNY and CDR2 is SVGAGI (reference sequence). The CDR3 has 17 amino acids. V was clipped by 0 bases and J by 2 bases; unmatched bases: 8. The CDR3 DNA is TGTGCCAGCAGTTACTCAAGGGCAGGGGGCGCAAACTATGGCTACACCTTC. Its translation: CASSYSRAGGANYGYTF.

The table lists this clonotype with many counts. The chain links TRBV27 to TRBJ1-1; weak D call: TRBD1 (5 bases). There are 16 residues in the CDR3. V was cut by 2 bases and J by 5 bases, with 18 bases left in between. Germline loops: CDR1 MNHEY, CDR2 SMNVEV (reference sequence). CDR3: CASSLIGMGERTEAFF. As DNA, the CDR3 is TGTGCCAGCAGTTTAATAGGGATGGGGGAGAGGACTGAAGCTTTCTTT.

CDR3 sequence reads: CASSQGQGALYTEAFF. The DNA for the CDR3 is TGTGCCAGCAGCCAAGGACAGGGGGCTTTGTACACTGAAGCTTTCTTT. The chain recombines TRBV4-2 with TRBJ1-1, with 10 bases that match TRBD1. Germline CDR1 is LGHNA and CDR2 is YNFKEQ. V lost 1 base to trimming and J lost 3 bases; unmatched junction nucleotides: 5. This CDR3 comprises 16 residues.